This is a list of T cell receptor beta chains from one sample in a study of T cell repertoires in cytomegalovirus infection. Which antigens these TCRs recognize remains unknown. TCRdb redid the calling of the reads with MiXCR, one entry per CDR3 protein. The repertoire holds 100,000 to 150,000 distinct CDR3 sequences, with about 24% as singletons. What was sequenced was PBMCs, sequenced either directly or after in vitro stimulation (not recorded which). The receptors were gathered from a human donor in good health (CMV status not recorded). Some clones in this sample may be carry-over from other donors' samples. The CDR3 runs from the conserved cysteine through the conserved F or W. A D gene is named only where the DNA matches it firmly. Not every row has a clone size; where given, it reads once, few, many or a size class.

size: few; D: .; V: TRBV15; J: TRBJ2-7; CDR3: CATSRPTPYREDYEQYF; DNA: TGTGCCACCAGCAGACCAACCCCCTACAGAGAAGATTACGAGCAGTACTTC
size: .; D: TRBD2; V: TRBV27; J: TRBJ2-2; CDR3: CASSGAGLNGELFF; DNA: TGTGCCAGCAGTGGAGCGGGACTAAACGGGGAGCTGTTTTTT
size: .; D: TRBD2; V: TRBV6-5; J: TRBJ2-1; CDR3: CASSYLRLAGGRNEQFF; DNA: TGTGCCAGCAGTTACCTAAGACTAGCGGGAGGGCGTAATGAGCAGTTCTTC
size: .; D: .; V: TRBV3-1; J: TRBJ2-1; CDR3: CASSQDGQLLAEQFF; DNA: TGTGCCAGCAGCCAAGATGGGCAGCTCTTGGCTGAGCAGTTCTTC
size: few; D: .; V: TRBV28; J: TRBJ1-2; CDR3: CASSLQGTGYTF; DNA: TGTGCCAGCAGTCTACAGGGTACTGGCTACACCTTC
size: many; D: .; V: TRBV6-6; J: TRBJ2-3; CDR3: CASTHTDTQYF; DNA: TGTGCCAGCACCCACACAGATACGCAGTATTTT
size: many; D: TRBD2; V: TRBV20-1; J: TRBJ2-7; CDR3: CSAALAGGPYEQYF; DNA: TGCAGTGCTGCCCTAGCGGGAGGGCCATACGAGCAGTACTTC
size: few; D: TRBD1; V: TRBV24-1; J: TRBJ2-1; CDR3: CATSDSRDSSSYNEQFF; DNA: TGTGCCACCAGTGATTCCCGGGACAGCAGCTCCTACAATGAGCAGTTCTTC
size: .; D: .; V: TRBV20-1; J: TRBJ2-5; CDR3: CSATVQETQYF; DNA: TGCAGTGCGACAGTCCAAGAGACCCAGTACTTC
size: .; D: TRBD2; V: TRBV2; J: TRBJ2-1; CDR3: CASSLEGTSGSNEQFF; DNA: TGTGCCAGCAGTCTCGAAGGGACTAGCGGGAGCAATGAGCAGTTCTTC
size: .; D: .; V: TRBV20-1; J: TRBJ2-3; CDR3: CSARIGMGTDTQYF; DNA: TGCAGTGCTAGAATCGGGATGGGCACAGATACGCAGTATTTT
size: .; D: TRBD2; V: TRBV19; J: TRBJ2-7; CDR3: CASSIIGLAGGSHYEQYF; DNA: TGTGCCAGTAGTATAATTGGACTAGCGGGAGGAAGCCACTACGAGCAGTACTTC
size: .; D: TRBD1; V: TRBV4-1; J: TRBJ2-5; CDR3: CASSQRSARQGEETQYF; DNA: TGCGCCAGCAGCCAACGGAGCGCCCGCCAGGGGGAAGAGACCCAGTACTTC
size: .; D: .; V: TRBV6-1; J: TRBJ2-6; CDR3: CASNRVGANVLTF; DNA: TGTGCCAGCAACCGCGTGGGGGCCAACGTCCTGACTTTC
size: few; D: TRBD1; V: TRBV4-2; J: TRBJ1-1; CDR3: CASSLAGTQGRTEAFF; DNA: TGTGCCAGCAGCCTTGCCGGGACACAGGGGCGGACTGAAGCTTTCTTT
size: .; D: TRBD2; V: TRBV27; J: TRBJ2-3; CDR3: CASTPTSGLPRTQYF; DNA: TGTGCCAGCACTCCGACTAGCGGACTCCCGCGGACGCAGTATTTT
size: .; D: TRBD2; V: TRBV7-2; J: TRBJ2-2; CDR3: CASSSILATLTFAGELFF; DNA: TGTGCCAGCAGCTCCATACTAGCGACCCTAACCTTCGCCGGGGAGCTGTTTTTT
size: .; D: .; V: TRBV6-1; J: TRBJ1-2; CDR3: CASSHGTPANYGYTF; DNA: TGTGCCAGCAGCCATGGGACACCCGCTAACTATGGCTACACCTTC
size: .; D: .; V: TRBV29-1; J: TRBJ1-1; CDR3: CSVEIRDLGADTVNTEAFF; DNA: TGCAGCGTTGAAATAAGGGACCTCGGGGCGGATACGGTGAACACTGAAGCTTTCTTT
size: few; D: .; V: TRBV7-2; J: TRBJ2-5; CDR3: CASSLGVRALEEETQYF; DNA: TGTGCCAGCAGCTTAGGGGTGCGGGCTCTAGAGGAAGAGACCCAGTACTTC
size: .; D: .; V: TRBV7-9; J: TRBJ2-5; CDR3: CASSPLGRGETQYF; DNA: TGTGCCAGCAGCCCACTGGGGCGCGGCGAGACCCAGTACTTC
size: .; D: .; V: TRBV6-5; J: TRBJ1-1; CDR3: CASSYASMNTEAFF; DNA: TGTGCCAGCAGTTACGCCAGCATGAACACTGAAGCTTTCTTT
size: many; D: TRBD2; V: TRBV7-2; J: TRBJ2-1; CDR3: CASSSFGTTLYEQFF; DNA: TGTGCCAGCAGCTCCTTTGGGACTACCCTCTATGAGCAGTTCTTC
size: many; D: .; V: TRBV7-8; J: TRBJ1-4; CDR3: CASSLESGRNNEKLFF; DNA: TGTGCCAGCAGCTTAGAATCGGGCAGAAATAATGAAAAACTGTTTTTT
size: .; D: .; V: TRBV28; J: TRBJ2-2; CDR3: CASSPRILAEGAGELFF; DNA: TGTGCCAGCAGTCCCCGGATATTAGCGGAGGGTGCCGGGGAGCTGTTTTTT
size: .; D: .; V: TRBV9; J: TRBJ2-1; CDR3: CVSSRFSYNEQFF; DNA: TGTGTCAGCTCCCGGTTCTCCTACAATGAGCAGTTCTTC
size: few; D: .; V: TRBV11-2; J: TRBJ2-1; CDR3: CASTHDTIGYNEQFF; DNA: TGTGCCAGCACCCACGACACTATAGGCTACAATGAGCAGTTCTTC
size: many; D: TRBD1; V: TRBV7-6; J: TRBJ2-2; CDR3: CASSPRTGATTGELFF; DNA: TGTGCCAGCAGCCCTCGGACAGGGGCCACCACCGGGGAGCTGTTTTTT
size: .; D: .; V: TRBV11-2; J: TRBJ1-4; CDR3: CASSLGGKIGDEKLFF; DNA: TGTGCCAGCAGCTTAGGGGGAAAGATAGGGGATGAAAAACTGTTTTTT
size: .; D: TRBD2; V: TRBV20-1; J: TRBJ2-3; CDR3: CSARDRTSGRPDTQYF; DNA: TGCAGTGCTAGAGATCGGACTAGCGGGAGGCCAGATACGCAGTATTTT